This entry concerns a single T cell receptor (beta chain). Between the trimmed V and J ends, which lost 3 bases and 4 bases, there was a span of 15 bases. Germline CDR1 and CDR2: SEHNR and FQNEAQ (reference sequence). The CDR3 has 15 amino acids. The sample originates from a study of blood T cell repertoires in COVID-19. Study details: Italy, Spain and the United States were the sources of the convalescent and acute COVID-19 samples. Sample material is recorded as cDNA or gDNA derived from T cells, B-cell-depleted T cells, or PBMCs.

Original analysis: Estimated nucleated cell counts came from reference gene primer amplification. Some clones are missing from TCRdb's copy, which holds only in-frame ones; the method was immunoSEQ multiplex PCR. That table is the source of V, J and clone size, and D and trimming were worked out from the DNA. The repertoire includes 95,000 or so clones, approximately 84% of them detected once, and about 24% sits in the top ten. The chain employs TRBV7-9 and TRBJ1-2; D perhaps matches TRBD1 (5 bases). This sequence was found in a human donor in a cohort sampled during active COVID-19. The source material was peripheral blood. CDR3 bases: TGTGCCAGCAGCTTTGGGGGACTGCTCCCCTATGGCTACACCTTC. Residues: CASSFGGLLPYGYTF.